The clone carrying this TCR beta chain was counted only a few times. What it binds is unknown. The data derive from a study of T-cell reconstitution after alpha-beta-depleted transplantation in children. Findings of the study overall: Diversity of TCRbeta at day 60 was high in some patients, arising from surviving recipient T cells and thymic progenitors. As was reported, about two months after transplant, alpha-beta T cells came from several hundred expanded graft clones.

The ends were cut back, 0 bases at V and 6 bases at J, with 9 bases in the middle. The CDR3 totals 14 residues. In germline, CDR1 is LNHDA, CDR2 SQIVND (reference sequence). The authors prepared the TCRbeta library with unique molecular identifiers. In TCRdb, the PCR reads were re-called with MiXCR into one record per CDR3 protein. The data contain roughly 340,000 distinct CDR3 sequences, roughly 17% of them singletons. Sequenced material: PBMCs, mostly from graft donor cells, taken 360 days after TCRalphabeta/CD19-depleted stem cell transplant. This receptor was obtained from a male patient between 2 and 9 years old who had a stem cell transplant for acute lymphoblastic leukemia, so the T cells may come from the graft donor. The chain carries TRBV19 and TRBJ2-1, with a weak D call TRBD2 (6 bases). The CDR3 is CASSIEGRGNEQFF. The CDR3 DNA sequence: TGTGCCAGTAGTATAGAGGGGCGGGGCAATGAGCAGTTCTTC.